Following are 12 T cell receptor beta chains from one sample sequenced in a study of blood T cell repertoires in COVID-19. Measured with immunoSEQ multiplex PCR; TCRdb has only the in-frame clones, and not every one. The sample shows about 300,000 clones, approximately 88% of them seen only once. The source material was peripheral blood. The receptors here all came from a young woman with COVID-19, enrolled during active disease.

V usage is TRBV11-3 and J usage is TRBJ2-7, with unresolved D. The CDR3 has 14 residues. Germline lookup yields CDR1 SGHNT and CDR2 YENEEA. V shed 0 bases and J shed 5 bases, with 11 bases lying between them. For the CDR3, the DNA is TGTGCCAGCAGCTTAGATCGAGCGTCGGACGAGCAGTACTTC. This sequence encodes CASSLDRASDEQYF.

V and J are TRBV15 and TRBJ2-3; TRBD2 agrees at 8 bases. The junction had 4 bases not matched to a gene; V was cut back by 4 bases and J by 4 bases. The germline V gene encodes CDR1 LNHNV and CDR2 YYDKDF (reference sequence). The CDR3 extends over 14 amino acids. In nucleotides, the CDR3 is TGTGCCACCAGCATTCGGGGGGGCCCAGATACGCAGTATTTT. Amino acid sequence: CATSIRGGPDTQYF. Using reference TRBV15 and TRBJ2-3 for the parts outside the CDR3, the full variable domain is DAMVIQNPRYQVTQFGKPVTLSCSQTLNHNVMYWYQQKSSQAPKLLFHYYDKDFNNEADTPDNFQSRRPNTSFCFLDIRSPGLGDTAMYLCATSIRGGPDTQYFGPGTRLTVL.

This rearrangement joins TRBV9 to TRBJ2-7, with a tentative D call TRBD2 (6 bases). The CDR3 is 14 amino acids. V was pared by 3 bases and J by 4 bases, with 14 bases between. Germline V lookup: CDR1 SGDLS, CDR2 YYNGEE. CDR3 sequence (DNA): TGTGCCAGCAGCGCCCATCGAGCGGGTTACGAGCAGTACTTC. Translating it yields CASSAHRAGYEQYF.

This sequence joins TRBV27 and TRBJ1-5; TRBD1 aligns across 8 bases. The V gene's germline CDR1 is MNHEY and CDR2 SMNVEV (reference sequence). CDR3 size: 15 residues. Trimming took 3 bases from V and 4 from J; bases not matched to a gene: 5. The DNA of the CDR3 is TGTGCCAGCAGTTTCCAGGGGGCTCGAAATCAGCCCCAGCATTTT. It encodes CASSFQGARNQPQHF.

The gene calls are TRBV18 and TRBJ1-4; D is uncertain. Germline CDR1 and CDR2: KGHSH and LQKENI. This CDR3 spans 16 amino acids. The germline V and J ends were trimmed by 3 bases and 3 bases, with 14 bases remaining between them. CDR3 sequence (DNA): TGTGCCAGCTCACCGTTTTCTCGGGAGTCTAATGAAAAACTGTTTTTT. Translation gives CASSPFSRESNEKLFF.

The V gene is TRBV4-2, the J gene TRBJ2-5; D is possibly TRBD1 (6 bases). The V end was cut by 0 bases, the J end by 7 bases, with 18 bases between. Germline CDR1 and CDR2: LGHNA and YNFKEQ. This CDR3 comprises 16 residues. CDR3 DNA sequence: TGTGCCAGCAGCCAAGATGGGGACACAGGGTGGCGGACCCAGTACTTC. This codes for CASSQDGDTGWRTQYF.

This clone was counted between two and nine times. The rearrangement links TRBV29-1 to TRBJ2-5; tentatively, D is TRBD1 (6 bases). The CDR3 runs 13 residues. V was cut by 3 bases and J by 0 bases, with 8 bases left in between. Germline V lookup: CDR1 SQVTM, CDR2 ANQGSEA. The CDR3 reads CSVEYRDQETQYF. The DNA for the CDR3 is TGCAGCGTTGAGTACAGGGACCAAGAGACCCAGTACTTC.

This chain uses TRBV5-1 with TRBJ2-7; TRBD1 matches 12 bases. The germline V gene encodes CDR1 SGHRS and CDR2 YFSETQ. This CDR3 comprises 15 residues. After removal of 4 bases from V and 6 bases from J, the junction contained 8 bases not matched to a gene. CDR3 amino acids: CASSGGTGGSGEQYF. Written as DNA, the CDR3 is TGCGCCAGCAGCGGGGGGACAGGGGGCTCGGGCGAGCAGTACTTC.

This chain joins TRBV29-1 and TRBJ1-1, with 9 bases fitting TRBD1. The CDR3 contains 12 residues. Germline V gives CDR1 SQVTM, CDR2 ANQGSEA. The V and J ends lost 6 bases and 6 bases, in that order; junction bases with no gene match: 5. The CDR3, as DNA: TGCAGCGTGTTACAGGGGGCGGCTGAAGCTTTCTTT. This sequence encodes CSVLQGAAEAFF.

This chain connects TRBV5-4 to TRBJ1-1, with D hard to call. CDR3 length equals 13 residues. The germline V and J ends were trimmed by 0 bases and 2 bases, with 5 bases remaining between them. CDR1 SGHNT and CDR2 YYREEE come from the germline V gene (reference sequence). Here the CDR3 reads CASSLDSNTEAFF. The CDR3 nucleotides are TGTGCCAGCAGCTTGGACAGTAACACTGAAGCTTTCTTT.

In its sample, this clone was seen a few times. The gene calls are TRBV21-1 and TRBJ2-7; the table gives TRBD1 as D, unverified against the DNA. TRBV21-1 is reported as a pseudogene. This CDR3 has 11 amino acids. The CDR3 sequence: CASSMAPSRYV. For the CDR3, the DNA is TGTGCCAGCAGCATGGCCCCAAGTCGGTACGTC.

The chain employs TRBV6-5 and TRBJ2-2, with D perhaps TRBD1 (6 bases). The CDR3 is 15 residues long. Between the trimmed V and J ends, which lost 6 bases and 4 bases, there was a span of 15 bases. The germline V gene encodes CDR1 MNHEY and CDR2 SVGAGI. This chain's CDR3 is CASRQDSRATGELFF. DNA for the CDR3: TGTGCCAGCAGGCAGGACAGTCGGGCCACCGGGGAGCTGTTTTTT.